This entry describes one T cell receptor (beta chain). Its antigen is undetermined. 13 Jbeta primers and 60 Vbeta primers were used for the PCR. Assay used: immunoSEQ multiplex PCR; TCRdb lists only in-frame clones, some missing. The repertoire consists of approximately 170,000 clones, with roughly 85% occurring once and the leading ten covering about 2.7%. The data originate from a study of cytomegalovirus exposure and HLA in healthy donors. Study overall: Earlier findings included nearly 120 million unique TCR beta sequences obtained from about 179 million T cells. Assignment to the Caucasian-associated ancestry cluster applied to about 80% of the approximately 400 genotyped donors. Regarding the study as a whole: One later analysis reportedly identified an Asian-associated ancestry cluster that showed fewer N-insertions than the roughly 600-donor mean. Earlier analysis found most TCR beta V segments productive about 87% or about 30% of the time.

Germline lookup yields CDR1 SGHDN and CDR2 FVKESK. The trim removed 2 bases at V and 2 bases at J, leaving 5 bases unmatched. The CDR3 is 16 residues long. This clonotype was sampled from a man aged 25-45 years in good health and CMV-seropositive. V is TRBV14 and J is TRBJ2-3; 9 bases are a match to TRBD1. Material for sequencing was PBMCs. CDR3 in amino acids: CASSQLGQGYTDTQYF. CDR3 DNA: TGTGCCAGCAGCCAACTCGGACAGGGGTACACAGATACGCAGTATTTT.